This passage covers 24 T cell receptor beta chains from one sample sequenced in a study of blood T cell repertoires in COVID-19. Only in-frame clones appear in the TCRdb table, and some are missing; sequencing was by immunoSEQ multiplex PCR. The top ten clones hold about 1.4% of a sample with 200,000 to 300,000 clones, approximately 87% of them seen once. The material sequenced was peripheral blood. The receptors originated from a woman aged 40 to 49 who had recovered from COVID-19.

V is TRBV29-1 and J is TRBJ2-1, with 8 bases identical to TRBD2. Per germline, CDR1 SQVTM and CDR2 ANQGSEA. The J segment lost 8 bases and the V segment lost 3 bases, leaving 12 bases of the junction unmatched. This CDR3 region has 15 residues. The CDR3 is CSVEGAGGSIDEQFF. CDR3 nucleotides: TGCAGCGTTGAGGGCGCGGGGGGCTCAATCGATGAGCAGTTCTTC.

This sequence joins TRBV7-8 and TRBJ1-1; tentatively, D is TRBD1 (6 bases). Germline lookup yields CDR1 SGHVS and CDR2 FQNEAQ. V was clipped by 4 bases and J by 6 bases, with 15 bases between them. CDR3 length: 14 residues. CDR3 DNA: TGTGCCAGCAGCTCCCGTTTGGGGGCCCCTGAAGCTTTCTTT. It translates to CASSSRLGAPEAFF.

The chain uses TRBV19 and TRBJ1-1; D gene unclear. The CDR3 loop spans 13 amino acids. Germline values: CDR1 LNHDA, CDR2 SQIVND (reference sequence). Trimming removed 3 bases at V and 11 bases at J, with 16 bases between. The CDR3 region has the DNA TGTGCCAGTAGTATCGGTCACCTCGAATGGGCTTTCTTT. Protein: CASSIGHLEWAFF.

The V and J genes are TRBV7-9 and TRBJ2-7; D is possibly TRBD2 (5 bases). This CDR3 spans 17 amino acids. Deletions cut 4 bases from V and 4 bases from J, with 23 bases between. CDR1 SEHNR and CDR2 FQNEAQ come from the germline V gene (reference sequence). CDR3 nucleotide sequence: TGTGCCAGCAGCTCAGAACAGCACGGGGATGTCCGGTACGAGCAGTACTTC. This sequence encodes CASSSEQHGDVRYEQYF.

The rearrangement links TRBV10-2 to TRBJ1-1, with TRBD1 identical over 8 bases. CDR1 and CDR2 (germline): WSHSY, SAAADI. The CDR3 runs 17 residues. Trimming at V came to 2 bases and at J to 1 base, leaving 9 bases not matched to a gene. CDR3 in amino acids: CASSEPAGDRPNTEAFF. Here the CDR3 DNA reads TGCGCCAGCAGTGAGCCAGCCGGGGACAGGCCGAACACTGAAGCTTTCTTT.

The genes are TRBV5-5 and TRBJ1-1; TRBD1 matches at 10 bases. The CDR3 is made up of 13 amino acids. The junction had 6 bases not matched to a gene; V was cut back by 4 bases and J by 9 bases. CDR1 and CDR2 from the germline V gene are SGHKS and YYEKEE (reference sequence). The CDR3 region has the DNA TGTGCCAGCAGCCAAAGGGACAGGGGAAAAGCTTTCTTT. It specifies CASSQRDRGKAFF.

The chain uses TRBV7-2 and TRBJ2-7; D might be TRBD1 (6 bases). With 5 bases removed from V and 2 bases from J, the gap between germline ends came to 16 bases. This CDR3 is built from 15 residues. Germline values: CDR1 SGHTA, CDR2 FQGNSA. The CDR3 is CASSIRTADTYEQYF. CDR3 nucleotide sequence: TGTGCCAGCAGCATAAGGACAGCAGATACCTACGAGCAGTACTTC.

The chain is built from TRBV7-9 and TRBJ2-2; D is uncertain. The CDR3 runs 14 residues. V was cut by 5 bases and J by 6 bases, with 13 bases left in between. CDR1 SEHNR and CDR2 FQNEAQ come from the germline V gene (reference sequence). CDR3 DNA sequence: TGTGCCAGCAGCCCTGTGGGCGTCTCCGGGGAGCTGTTTTTT. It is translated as CASSPVGVSGELFF.

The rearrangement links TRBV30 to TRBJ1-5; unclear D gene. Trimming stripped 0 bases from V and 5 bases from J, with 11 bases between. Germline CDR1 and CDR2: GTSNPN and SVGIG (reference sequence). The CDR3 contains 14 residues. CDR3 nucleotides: TGTGCCTGGAGTGTAAGCAGTCTAGATCAGCCCCAGCATTTT. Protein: CAWSVSSLDQPQHF.

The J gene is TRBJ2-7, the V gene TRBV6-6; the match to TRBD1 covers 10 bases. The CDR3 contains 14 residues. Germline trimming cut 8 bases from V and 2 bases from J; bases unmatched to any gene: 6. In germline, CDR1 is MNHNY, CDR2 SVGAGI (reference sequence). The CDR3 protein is CASFGTGETYEQYF. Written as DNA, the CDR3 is TGTGCCAGCTTCGGGACAGGGGAAACCTACGAGCAGTACTTC.

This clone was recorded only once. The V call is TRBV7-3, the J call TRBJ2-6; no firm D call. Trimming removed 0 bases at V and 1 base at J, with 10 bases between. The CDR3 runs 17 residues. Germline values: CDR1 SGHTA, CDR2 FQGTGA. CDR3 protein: CASSLTPPRSGANVLTF. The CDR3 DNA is TGTGCCAGCAGCTTAACTCCCCCGAGGTCTGGGGCCAACGTCCTGACTTTC.

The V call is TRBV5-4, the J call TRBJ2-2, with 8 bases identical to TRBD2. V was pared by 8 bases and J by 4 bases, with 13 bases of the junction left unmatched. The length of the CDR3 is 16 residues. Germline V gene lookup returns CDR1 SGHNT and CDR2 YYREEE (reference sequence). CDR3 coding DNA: TGTGCCAGTTTCCGGGGGGGCCGTTCGGGCACCGGGGAGCTGTTTTTT. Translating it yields CASFRGGRSGTGELFF.

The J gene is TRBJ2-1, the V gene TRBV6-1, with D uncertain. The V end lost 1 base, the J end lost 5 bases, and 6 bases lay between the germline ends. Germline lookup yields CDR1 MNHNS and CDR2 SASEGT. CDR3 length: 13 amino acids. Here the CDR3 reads CASSEDNDNEQFF. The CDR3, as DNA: TGTGCCAGCAGTGAAGACAATGACAATGAGCAGTTCTTC.

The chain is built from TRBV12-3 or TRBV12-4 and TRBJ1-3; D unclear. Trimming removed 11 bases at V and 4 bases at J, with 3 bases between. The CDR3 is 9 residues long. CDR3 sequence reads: CAPGNTIYF. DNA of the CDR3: TGTGCCCCGGGAAACACCATATATTTT.

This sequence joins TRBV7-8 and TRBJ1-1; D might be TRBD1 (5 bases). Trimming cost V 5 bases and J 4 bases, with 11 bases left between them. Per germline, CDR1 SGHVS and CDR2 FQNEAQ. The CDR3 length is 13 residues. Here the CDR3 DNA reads TGTGCCAGCAGCCAGGACACGGGCACTGAAGCTTTCTTT. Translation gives CASSQDTGTEAFF.

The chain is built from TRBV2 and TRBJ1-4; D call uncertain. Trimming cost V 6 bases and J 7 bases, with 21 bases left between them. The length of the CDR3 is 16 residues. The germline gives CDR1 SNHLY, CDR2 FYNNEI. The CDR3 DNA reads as TGTGCCAGCAGAGACTCATACGGAACTAGGAGTGAAAAACTGTTTTTT. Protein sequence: CASRDSYGTRSEKLFF.

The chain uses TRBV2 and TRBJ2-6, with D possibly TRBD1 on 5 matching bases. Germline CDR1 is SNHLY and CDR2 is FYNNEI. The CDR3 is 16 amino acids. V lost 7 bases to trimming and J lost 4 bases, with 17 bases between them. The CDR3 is CASTVAGPSGANVLTF. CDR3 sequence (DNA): TGTGCCAGCACAGTCGCAGGGCCGTCCGGGGCCAACGTCCTGACTTTC. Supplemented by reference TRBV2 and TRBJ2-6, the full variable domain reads EPEVTQTPSHQVTQMGQEVILRCVPISNHLYFYWYRQILGQKVEFLVSFYNNEISEKSEIFDDQFSVERPDGSNFTLKIRSTKLEDSAMYFCASTVAGPSGANVLTFGAGSRLTVL.

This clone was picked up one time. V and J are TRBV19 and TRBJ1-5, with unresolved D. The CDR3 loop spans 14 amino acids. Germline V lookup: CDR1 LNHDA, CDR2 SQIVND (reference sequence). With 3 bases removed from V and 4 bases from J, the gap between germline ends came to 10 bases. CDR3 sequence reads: CASSIMVQNQPQHF. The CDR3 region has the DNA TGTGCCAGTAGTATTATGGTCCAGAATCAGCCCCAGCATTTT.

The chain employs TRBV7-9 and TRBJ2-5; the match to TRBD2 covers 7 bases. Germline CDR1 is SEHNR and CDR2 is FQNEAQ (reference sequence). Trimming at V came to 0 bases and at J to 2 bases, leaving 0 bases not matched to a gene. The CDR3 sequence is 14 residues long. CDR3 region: CASSLAGGQETQYF. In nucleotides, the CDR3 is TGTGCCAGCAGCTTAGCGGGGGGGCAAGAGACCCAGTACTTC. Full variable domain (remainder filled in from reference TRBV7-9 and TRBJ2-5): DTGVSQNPRHKITKRGQNVTFRCDPISEHNRLYWYRQTLGQGPEFLTYFQNEAQLEKSRLLSDRFSAERPKGSFSTLEIQRTEQGDSAMYLCASSLAGGQETQYFGPGTRLLVL.

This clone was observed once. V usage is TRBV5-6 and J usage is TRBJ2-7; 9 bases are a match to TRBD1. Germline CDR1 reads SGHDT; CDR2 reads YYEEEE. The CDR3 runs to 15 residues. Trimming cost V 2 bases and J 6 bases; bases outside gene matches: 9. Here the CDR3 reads CASSFYGTGFIEQYF. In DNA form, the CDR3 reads TGTGCCAGCAGCTTCTATGGGACAGGGTTTATCGAGCAGTACTTC. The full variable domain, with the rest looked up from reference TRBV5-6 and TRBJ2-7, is DAGVTQSPTHLIKTRGQQVTLRCSPKSGHDTVSWYQQALGQGPQFIFQYYEEEERQRGNFPDRFSGHQFPNYSSELNVNALLLGDSALYLCASSFYGTGFIEQYFGPGTRLTVT.

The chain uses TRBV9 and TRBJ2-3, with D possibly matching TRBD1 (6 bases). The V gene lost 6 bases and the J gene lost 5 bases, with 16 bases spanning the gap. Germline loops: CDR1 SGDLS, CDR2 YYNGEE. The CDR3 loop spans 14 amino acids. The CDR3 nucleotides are TGTGCCAGCACCATCAATTTAGGGGGAGATACGCAGTATTTT. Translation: CASTINLGGDTQYF.

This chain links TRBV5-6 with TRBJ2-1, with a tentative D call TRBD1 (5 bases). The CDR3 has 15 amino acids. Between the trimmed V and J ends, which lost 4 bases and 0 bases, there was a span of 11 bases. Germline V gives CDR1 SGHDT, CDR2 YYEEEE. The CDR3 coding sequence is TGTGCCAGCAGCATGACAGTCGTCTCCTACAATGAGCAGTTCTTC. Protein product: CASSMTVVSYNEQFF.

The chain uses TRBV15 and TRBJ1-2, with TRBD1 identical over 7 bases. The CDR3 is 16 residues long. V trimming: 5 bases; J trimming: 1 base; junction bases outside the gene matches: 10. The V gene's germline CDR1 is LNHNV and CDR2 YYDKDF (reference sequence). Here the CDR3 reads CATSPGVNRGNYGYTF. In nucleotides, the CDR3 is TGTGCCACCAGCCCAGGCGTCAACAGGGGTAACTATGGCTACACCTTC.

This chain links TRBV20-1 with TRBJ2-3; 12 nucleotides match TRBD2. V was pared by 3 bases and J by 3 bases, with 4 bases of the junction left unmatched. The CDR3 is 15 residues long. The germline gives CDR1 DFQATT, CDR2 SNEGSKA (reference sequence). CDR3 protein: CSASSSGGGTDTQYF. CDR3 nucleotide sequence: TGCAGTGCTAGTTCTAGCGGGGGGGGGACAGATACGCAGTATTTT.